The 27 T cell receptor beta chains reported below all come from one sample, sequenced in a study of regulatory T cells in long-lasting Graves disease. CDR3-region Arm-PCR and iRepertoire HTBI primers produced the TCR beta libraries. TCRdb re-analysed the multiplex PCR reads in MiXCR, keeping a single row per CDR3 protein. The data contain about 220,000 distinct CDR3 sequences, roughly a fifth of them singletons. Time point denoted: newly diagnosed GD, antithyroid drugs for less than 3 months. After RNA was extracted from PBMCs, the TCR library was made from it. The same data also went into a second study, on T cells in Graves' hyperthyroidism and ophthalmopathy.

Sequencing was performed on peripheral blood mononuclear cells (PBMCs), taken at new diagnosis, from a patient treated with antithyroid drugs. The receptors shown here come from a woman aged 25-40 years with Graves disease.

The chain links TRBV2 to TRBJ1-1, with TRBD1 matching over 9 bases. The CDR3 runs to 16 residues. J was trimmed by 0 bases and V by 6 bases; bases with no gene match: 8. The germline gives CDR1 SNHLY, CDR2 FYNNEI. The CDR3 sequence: CASRAAGTGLNTEAFF. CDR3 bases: TGTGCCAGCAGAGCAGCCGGGACAGGGCTGAACACTGAAGCTTTCTTT.

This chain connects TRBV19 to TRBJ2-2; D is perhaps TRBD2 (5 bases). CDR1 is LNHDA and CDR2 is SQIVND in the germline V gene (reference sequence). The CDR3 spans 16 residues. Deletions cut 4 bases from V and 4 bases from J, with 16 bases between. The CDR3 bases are TGTGCCAGTAGTACAAGCGGAGGCGCGGGCACCGGGGAGCTGTTTTTT. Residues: CASSTSGGAGTGELFF.

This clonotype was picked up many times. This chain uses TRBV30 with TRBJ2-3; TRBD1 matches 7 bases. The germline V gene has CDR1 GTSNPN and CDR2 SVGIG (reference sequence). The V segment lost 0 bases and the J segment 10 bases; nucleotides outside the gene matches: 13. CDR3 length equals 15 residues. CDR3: CAWSVQGGESVAQYF. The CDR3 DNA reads TGTGCCTGGAGTGTACAAGGGGGCGAGTCCGTGGCGCAGTATTTT.

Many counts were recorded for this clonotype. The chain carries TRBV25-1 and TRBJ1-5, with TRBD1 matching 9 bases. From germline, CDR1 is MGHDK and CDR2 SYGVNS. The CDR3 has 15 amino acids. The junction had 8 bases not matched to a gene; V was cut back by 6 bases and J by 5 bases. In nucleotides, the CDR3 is TGTGCCAGCAGCTCCGGGACAGGGCGGGATCAGCCCCAGCATTTT. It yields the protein CASSSGTGRDQPQHF.

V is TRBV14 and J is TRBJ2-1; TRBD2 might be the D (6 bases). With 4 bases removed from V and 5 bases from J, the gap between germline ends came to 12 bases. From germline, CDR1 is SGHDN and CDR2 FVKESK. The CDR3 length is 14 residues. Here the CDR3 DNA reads TGTGCCAGCAGCCGCGGACTAAGCCACAATGAGCAGTTCTTC. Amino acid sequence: CASSRGLSHNEQFF.

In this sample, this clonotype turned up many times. This CDR3 reads CASTTLAGAYNNEQFF. The CDR3 DNA reads TGTGCCAGCACCACCTTAGCGGGCGCTTATAACAATGAGCAGTTCTTC. The chain combines TRBV6-1 with TRBJ2-1, with TRBD2 identical over 7 bases. V was pared by 7 bases and J by 5 bases, with 14 bases of the junction left unmatched. Per the germline V gene, CDR1 is MNHNS and CDR2 is SASEGT. The CDR3 has 16 residues.

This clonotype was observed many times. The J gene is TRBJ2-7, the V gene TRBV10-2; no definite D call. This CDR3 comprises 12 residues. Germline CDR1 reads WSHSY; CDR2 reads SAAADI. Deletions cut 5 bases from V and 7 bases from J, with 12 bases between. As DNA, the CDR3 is TGCGCCAGCAGTCTTCGCATGGGAGAGCAGTACTTC. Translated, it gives CASSLRMGEQYF.

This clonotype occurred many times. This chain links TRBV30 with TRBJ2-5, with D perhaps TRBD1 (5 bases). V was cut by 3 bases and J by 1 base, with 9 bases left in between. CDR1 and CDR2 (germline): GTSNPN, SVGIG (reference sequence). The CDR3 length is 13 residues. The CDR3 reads CAWRWGSQETQYF. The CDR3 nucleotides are TGTGCCTGGAGATGGGGCAGCCAAGAGACCCAGTACTTC.

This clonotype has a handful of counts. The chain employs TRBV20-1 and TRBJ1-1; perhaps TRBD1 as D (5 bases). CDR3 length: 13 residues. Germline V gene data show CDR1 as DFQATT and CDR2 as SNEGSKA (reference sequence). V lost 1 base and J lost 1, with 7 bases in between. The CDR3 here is CSARVDRNTEAFF. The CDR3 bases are TGCAGTGCTAGAGTCGACAGGAACACTGAAGCTTTCTTT.

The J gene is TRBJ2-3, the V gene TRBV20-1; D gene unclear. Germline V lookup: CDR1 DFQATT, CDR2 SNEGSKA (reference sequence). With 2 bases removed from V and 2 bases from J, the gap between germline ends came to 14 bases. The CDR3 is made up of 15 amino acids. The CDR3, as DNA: TGCAGTGCTAGATCTTCCGTGGACGACACAGATACGCAGTATTTT. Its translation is CSARSSVDDTDTQYF.

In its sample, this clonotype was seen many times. For the CDR3, the DNA is TGTGCCAGCAGCGCCGGACCGCTCTACGAGCAGTACTTC. Translated, it gives CASSAGPLYEQYF. The V call is TRBV7-9, the J call TRBJ2-7, with unresolved D. The CDR3 spans 13 residues. The ends were cut back, 5 bases at V and 3 bases at J, with 11 bases in the middle. From germline, CDR1 is SEHNR and CDR2 FQNEAQ (reference sequence).

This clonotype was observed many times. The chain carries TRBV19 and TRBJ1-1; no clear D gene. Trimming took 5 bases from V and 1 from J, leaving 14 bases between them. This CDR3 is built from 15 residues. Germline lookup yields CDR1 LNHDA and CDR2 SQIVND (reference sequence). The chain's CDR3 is CASSLTAFWNTEAFF. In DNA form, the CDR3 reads TGTGCCAGTAGTCTCACAGCATTTTGGAACACTGAAGCTTTCTTT.

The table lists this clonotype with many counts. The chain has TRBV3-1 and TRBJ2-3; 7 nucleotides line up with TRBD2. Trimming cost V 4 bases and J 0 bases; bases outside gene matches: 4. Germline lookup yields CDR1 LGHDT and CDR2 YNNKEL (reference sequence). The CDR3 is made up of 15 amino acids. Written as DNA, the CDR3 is TGTGCCAGCAGCCCGCTAGCGGAGAGCACAGATACGCAGTATTTT. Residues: CASSPLAESTDTQYF.

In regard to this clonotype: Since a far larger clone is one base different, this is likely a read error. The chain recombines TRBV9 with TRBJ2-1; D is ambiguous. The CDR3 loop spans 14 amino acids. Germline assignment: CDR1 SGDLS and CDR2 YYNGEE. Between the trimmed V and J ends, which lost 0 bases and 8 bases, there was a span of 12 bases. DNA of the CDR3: TGTGCCAGCAGCGTAGGACGTGGAGACGATGAGCAGTTCTTC. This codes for CASSVGRGDDEQFF.

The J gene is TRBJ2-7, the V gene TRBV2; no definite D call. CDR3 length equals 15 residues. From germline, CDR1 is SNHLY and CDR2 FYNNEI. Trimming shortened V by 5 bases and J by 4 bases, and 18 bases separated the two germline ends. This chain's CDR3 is CASSNPGLNQYEQYF. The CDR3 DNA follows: TGTGCCAGCAGTAACCCCGGTTTGAATCAATACGAGCAGTACTTC.

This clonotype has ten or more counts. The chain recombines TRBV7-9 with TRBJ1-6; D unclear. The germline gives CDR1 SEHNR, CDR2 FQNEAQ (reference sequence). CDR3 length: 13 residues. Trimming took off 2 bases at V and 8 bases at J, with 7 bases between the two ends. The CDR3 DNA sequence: TGTGCCAGCAGCTTAATGAGAGATTCACCCCTCCACTTT. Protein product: CASSLMRDSPLHF.

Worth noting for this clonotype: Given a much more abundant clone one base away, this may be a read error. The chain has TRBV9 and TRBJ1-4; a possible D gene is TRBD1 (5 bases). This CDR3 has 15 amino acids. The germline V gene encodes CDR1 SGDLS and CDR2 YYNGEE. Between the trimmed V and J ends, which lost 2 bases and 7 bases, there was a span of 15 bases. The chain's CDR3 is CASSVARTTFEKLFF. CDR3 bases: TGTGCCAGCAGCGTTGCCAGGACAACTTTTGAAAAACTGTTTTTT.

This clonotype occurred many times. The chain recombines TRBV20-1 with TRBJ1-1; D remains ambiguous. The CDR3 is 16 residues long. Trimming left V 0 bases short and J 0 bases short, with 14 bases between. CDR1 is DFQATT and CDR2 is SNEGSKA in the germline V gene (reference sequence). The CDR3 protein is CSAREKGWFMNTEAFF. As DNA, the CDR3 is TGCAGTGCTAGAGAGAAGGGCTGGTTCATGAACACTGAAGCTTTCTTT.

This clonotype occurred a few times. CDR3: CASSYMAGANYGYTF. The DNA of the CDR3 is TGTGCCAGCAGTTACATGGCAGGGGCCAACTATGGCTACACCTTC. This chain uses TRBV6-2 or TRBV6-3 with TRBJ1-2, with D maybe TRBD1 (6 bases). Trimming left V 2 bases short and J 2 bases short, with 12 bases between. CDR3 length equals 15 residues. Germline-derived CDR1 and CDR2 are MNHEY and SVGEGT.

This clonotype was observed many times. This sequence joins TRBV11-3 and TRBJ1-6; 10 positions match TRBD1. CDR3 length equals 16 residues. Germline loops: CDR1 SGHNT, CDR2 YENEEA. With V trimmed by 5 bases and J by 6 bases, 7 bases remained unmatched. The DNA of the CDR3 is TGTGCCAGCAGCCACCCTGGGACAGGGGCTAATTCACCCCTCCACTTT. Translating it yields CASSHPGTGANSPLHF.

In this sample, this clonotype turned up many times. The CDR3 here is CASRGTRNYEQYF. CDR3 DNA: TGTGCCAGCAGGGGTACTAGAAACTACGAGCAGTACTTC. The gene calls are TRBV6-1 and TRBJ2-7; D is possibly TRBD2 (5 bases). V was clipped by 6 bases and J by 3 bases, with 12 bases between them. This CDR3 region has 13 residues. Germline V gives CDR1 MNHNS, CDR2 SASEGT.

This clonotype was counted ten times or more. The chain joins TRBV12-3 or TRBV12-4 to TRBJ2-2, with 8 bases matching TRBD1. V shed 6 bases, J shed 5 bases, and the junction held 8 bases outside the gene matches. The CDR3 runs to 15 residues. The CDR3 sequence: CASRPQGARTGELFF. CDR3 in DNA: TGTGCCAGCAGACCTCAGGGGGCGCGAACCGGGGAGCTGTTTTTT.

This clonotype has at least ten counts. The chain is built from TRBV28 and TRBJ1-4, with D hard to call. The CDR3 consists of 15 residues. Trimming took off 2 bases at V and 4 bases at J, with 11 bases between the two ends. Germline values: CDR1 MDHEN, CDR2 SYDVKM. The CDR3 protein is CASSLVGGLNEKLFF. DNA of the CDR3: TGTGCCAGCAGTTTAGTAGGAGGGCTTAATGAAAAACTGTTTTTT. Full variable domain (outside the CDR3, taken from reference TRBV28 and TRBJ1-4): DVKVTQSSRYLVKRTGEKVFLECVQDMDHENMFWYRQDPGLGLRLIYFSYDVKMKEKGDIPEGYSVSREKKERFSLILESASTNQTSMYLCASSLVGGLNEKLFFGSGTQLSVL.

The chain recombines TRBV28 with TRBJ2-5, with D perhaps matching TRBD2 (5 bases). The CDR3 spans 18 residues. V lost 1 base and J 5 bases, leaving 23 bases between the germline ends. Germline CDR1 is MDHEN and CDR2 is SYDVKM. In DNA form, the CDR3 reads TGTGCCAGCAGTTTATACTCCCCTAGCTCAGAGGTATCGGAGACCCAGTACTTC. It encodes CASSLYSPSSEVSETQYF.

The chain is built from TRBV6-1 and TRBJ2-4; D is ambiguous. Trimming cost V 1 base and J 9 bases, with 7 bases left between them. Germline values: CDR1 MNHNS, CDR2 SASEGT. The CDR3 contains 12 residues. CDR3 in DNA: TGTGCCAGCAGTGAAGAGGTATTCATTCAGTACTTC. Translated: CASSEEVFIQYF.

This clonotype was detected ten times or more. The CDR3 spells CAISESGASYEQYF. For the CDR3, the DNA is TGTGCCATCAGTGAGTCCGGGGCTTCCTACGAGCAGTACTTC. This sequence joins TRBV10-3 and TRBJ2-7; tentatively, D is TRBD1 or TRBD2 (5 bases each). This CDR3 is built from 14 residues. V lost 0 bases, J lost 1 base, and 7 bases lay in between. CDR1 is ENHRY, CDR2 SYGVKD, per germline.

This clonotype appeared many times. The CDR3 loop is CASSQVTTRQETQYF. CDR3 in DNA: TGCGCCAGCAGCCAAGTTACAACCCGGCAAGAGACCCAGTACTTC. The V and J genes are TRBV4-1 and TRBJ2-5; D unclear. Trimming removed 1 base at V and 2 bases at J, with 11 bases between. The V gene's germline CDR1 is MGHRA and CDR2 YSYEKL. The CDR3 loop spans 15 amino acids.